This TCR beta chain was captured by sequencing in a study of blood T cell repertoires in COVID-19 (TCRdb year 2020). Turning to the overall study: Samples from collaborators originated in the United States, Italy and Spain and spanned both the acute and convalescent phases of COVID-19. The material from the prospective study consisted of cDNA or gDNA derived from T cells, B-cell-depleted T cells, or PBMCs. Deeply sampled blood TCRbeta repertoires from subjects exposed to, actively infected with, or recovered from COVID-19 were included in the dataset. The repertoires were released in a freely available public database meant as a resource for research on the immune response to SARS-CoV-2. The samples were drawn from two sources: the first 160 participants of the ongoing ImmuneRACE study, and 1,200 or so subjects contributed by 6 global collaborators. Sample metadata almost always included a de-identified subject ID, COVID-19 status, age in years and sex. Where HLA class I and class II types were available, the types were taken from metadata supplied by the sample provider, not from assay-based typing.

Trimming removed 6 bases from V and 4 bases from J, leaving 16 bases between the germline ends. Looking up the germline V gene yields CDR1 MNHEY and CDR2 SVGAGI. Including the terminal cysteine and phenylalanine, the CDR3 comprises 15 residues. Just CDR3 DNA is preserved here, 45 bases in frame from base 1. This clone is a singleton in its sample. The antigen this receptor binds is unknown. Base quality data are lacking; no much larger clone is found one base away. TCRbeta CDR3 regions were amplified from genomic DNA using the immunoSEQ Assay, a bias-controlled multiplex PCR. On the study's bioinformatics: The number of nucleated cells in each sample was estimated by amplification of reference gene primers within the assay. To quantify the absolute abundance of each unique TCRbeta CDR3 rearrangement, sequence reads were collapsed and filtered. Productive Simpson clonality was computed per sample as the square root of Simpson's diversity index over productive rearrangements. In TCRdb, the immuneACCESS table is reduced to in-frame sequences with V and J assigned. These tables do not hold every clone; where another copy was compared, an unresolved V gene accounts for under half, and the others remain unexplained. V and J calls and clone size are given by that table; D and trimming were obtained from the DNA. Recorded for this sample are about 210,000 clones; roughly 84% of them occurred a single time. The ten largest clones represent over 9.5% of the sample.

The paper as a whole reports these results and caveats: The quantity of clinical and demographic metadata differed by source and by participant and was supplied without curation.

One collaborating source in Seattle enrolled patients during active infection and followed them longitudinally through the course of disease. Collaborating institutions collected whole blood in K2EDTA tubes following their own protocols. For TCRbeta analysis, collaborator samples were shipped as frozen whole blood, as isolated PBMCs, or as DNA extracted from either sample type. The sequenced sample consisted of peripheral blood. This clonotype originated in a woman of 80 years or more with COVID-19, enrolled during active disease. The sequence joins TRBV6-5 to TRBJ1-5, with a weak D call of TRBD1 (6 bases match). CDR3 reads: CASRQQGWGNQPQHF. The bases are TGTGCCAGCAGACAACAGGGATGGGGAAATCAGCCCCAGCATTTT.